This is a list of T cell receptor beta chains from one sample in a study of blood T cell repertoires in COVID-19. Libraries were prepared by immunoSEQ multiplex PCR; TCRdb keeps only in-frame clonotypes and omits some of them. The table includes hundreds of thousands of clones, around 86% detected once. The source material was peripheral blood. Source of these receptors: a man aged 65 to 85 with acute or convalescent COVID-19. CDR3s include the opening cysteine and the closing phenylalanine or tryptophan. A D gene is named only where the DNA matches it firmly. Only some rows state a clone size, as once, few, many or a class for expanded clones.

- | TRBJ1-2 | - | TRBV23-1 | TGCGCCAGCAGTCAGCGCCACCCACGAAACTATGGCTACACCTTC | CASSQRHPRNYGYTF
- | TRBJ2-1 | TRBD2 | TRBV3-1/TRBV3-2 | TGTGCCAGCAGCCAGTTCTTTCGGGAGGGCCTTCTGGACAATGAGCAGTTCTTC | CASSQFFREGLLDNEQFF
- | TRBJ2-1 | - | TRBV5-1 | TGCGCCAGCAGCTTTGAGCGGTACAATGAGCAGTTCTTC | CASSFERYNEQFF
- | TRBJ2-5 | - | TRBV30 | TGTGCCTGGAGTGTACTAAAAGAGACCCAGTACTTC | CAWSVLKETQYF
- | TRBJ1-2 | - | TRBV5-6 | TGTGCCAGCAGCTCGATACAGCCGAACTATGGCTACACCTTC | CASSSIQPNYGYTF
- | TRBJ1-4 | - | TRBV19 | TGTGCCAGTAGTAGGGCACTTGCAACTAATGAAAAACTGTTTTTT | CASSRALATNEKLFF
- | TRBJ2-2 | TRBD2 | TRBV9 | TGTGCCAGCAGCGCGGGGGGGTCCACCGGGGAGCTGTTTTTT | CASSAGGSTGELFF
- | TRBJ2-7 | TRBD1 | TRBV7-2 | TGTGCCAGCAGCTTCCGGTCCGGGACAGGGTTCTACGAGCAGTACTTC | CASSFRSGTGFYEQYF
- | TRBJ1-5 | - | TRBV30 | TGTGCCTGGAGTGTACGGAGTAATCAGCCCCAGCATTTT | CAWSVRSNQPQHF
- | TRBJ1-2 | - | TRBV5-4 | TGTGCCAGCAGCTTGGCCCCACACAGTACTAACTATGGCTACACCTTC | CASSLAPHSTNYGYTF
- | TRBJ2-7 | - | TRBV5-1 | TGCGCCAGCAGGTTATATAATGAGGGAACGGAGCAGTACTTC | CASRLYNEGTEQYF
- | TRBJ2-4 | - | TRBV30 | TGTGCCTGGACCGCCGATCCCCTCGCGAAAAACATTCAGTACTTC | CAWTADPLAKNIQYF
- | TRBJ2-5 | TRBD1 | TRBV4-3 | TGCGCCAGCAGCCAAAACGACAGGGTAGCGTGGGAGACCCAGTACTTC | CASSQNDRVAWETQYF
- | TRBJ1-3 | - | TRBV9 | TGTGCCAGCAGACGCACAGGCTCCGGAAACACCATATATTTT | CASRRTGSGNTIYF
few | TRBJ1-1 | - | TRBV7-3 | TGTGCCAGCAGCCTAAACCCCAGGGGTATGAACACTGAAGCTTTCTTT | CASSLNPRGMNTEAFF
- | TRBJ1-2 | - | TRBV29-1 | TGCAGCGTTGAAAGTTCCGCAGGGTCCGGCTATGGCTACACCTTC | CSVESSAGSGYGYTF